This is a list of T cell receptor beta chains from one sample in a study of T cell responses to AZD1222 COVID-19 vaccine. Data came from immunoSEQ multiplex PCR; TCRdb stores just in-frame clones and leaves some out. The sample contains approximately 130,000 clones, 90% of which appear only once. This specimen consisted of peripheral blood, obtained on day 0 of AZD1222 vaccination. Source of these receptors: an adult in good health. The CDR3 runs from the conserved cysteine through the conserved F or W. A D gene is named only where the DNA matches it firmly. Size values are once, few and many counts, or a class for expanded clones, and some rows have none.

d_call: NA
j_call: TRBJ2-5
v_call: TRBV4-1
clone_size: NA
cdr3_aa: CASSQPRETQYF
cdr3_nt: TGCGCCAGCAGCCAGCCGAGAGAGACCCAGTACTTC

d_call: TRBD2
j_call: TRBJ2-1
v_call: TRBV9
clone_size: NA
cdr3_aa: CASTLDGAGYNEQFF
cdr3_nt: TGTGCCAGCACCTTAGATGGAGCGGGGTACAATGAGCAGTTCTTC

d_call: NA
j_call: TRBJ1-1
v_call: TRBV7-9
clone_size: few
cdr3_aa: CASSSSGQNTEAFF
cdr3_nt: TGTGCCAGCAGCTCCTCGGGACAGAACACTGAAGCTTTCTTT

d_call: NA
j_call: TRBJ1-1
v_call: TRBV10-1
clone_size: NA
cdr3_aa: CASIFVTTGSTEAFF
cdr3_nt: TGCGCCAGCATTTTCGTTACTACAGGATCCACTGAAGCTTTCTTT

d_call: NA
j_call: TRBJ2-3
v_call: TRBV11-3
clone_size: NA
cdr3_aa: CASSWAGDTQYF
cdr3_nt: TGTGCCAGCAGCTGGGCCGGGGATACGCAGTATTTT

d_call: TRBD1
j_call: TRBJ1-1
v_call: TRBV3-1/TRBV3-2
clone_size: NA
cdr3_aa: CASSQRTGSMNTEAFF
cdr3_nt: TGTGCCAGCAGCCAAAGGACAGGCTCAATGAACACTGAAGCTTTCTTT

d_call: NA
j_call: TRBJ1-1
v_call: TRBV15
clone_size: NA
cdr3_aa: CATTQKMNTEAFF
cdr3_nt: TGTGCCACCACTCAGAAAATGAACACTGAAGCTTTCTTT

d_call: NA
j_call: TRBJ2-5
v_call: TRBV5-6
clone_size: NA
cdr3_aa: CASSPLSGVYRETQYF
cdr3_nt: TGTGCCAGCAGCCCCCTATCGGGCGTGTACCGGGAGACCCAGTACTTC

d_call: TRBD1
j_call: TRBJ2-7
v_call: TRBV9
clone_size: NA
cdr3_aa: CASSVDISGTGNAYEQYF
cdr3_nt: TGTGCCAGCAGCGTAGATATAAGTGGGACAGGCAATGCCTACGAGCAGTACTTC

d_call: NA
j_call: TRBJ1-1
v_call: TRBV6-5
clone_size: NA
cdr3_aa: CASSNRPGGNTEAFF
cdr3_nt: TGTGCCAGCAGTAACCGCCCGGGAGGGAACACTGAAGCTTTCTTT

d_call: NA
j_call: TRBJ1-2
v_call: TRBV19
clone_size: once
cdr3_aa: CASSIHRGYTF
cdr3_nt: TGTGCCAGTAGTATCCACAGGGGCTACACCTTC

d_call: NA
j_call: TRBJ2-6
v_call: TRBV7-3
clone_size: NA
cdr3_aa: CASSLSSGANVLTF
cdr3_nt: TGTGCCAGCAGCTTAAGCTCTGGGGCCAACGTCCTGACTTTC

d_call: NA
j_call: TRBJ1-2
v_call: TRBV4-2
clone_size: NA
cdr3_aa: CASSPRQEANYGYTF
cdr3_nt: TGTGCCAGCAGCCCACGACAGGAAGCTAACTATGGCTACACCTTC

d_call: NA
j_call: TRBJ1-2
v_call: TRBV4-3
clone_size: NA
cdr3_aa: CASSQEEHLGVGYTF
cdr3_nt: TGCGCCAGCAGCCAAGAAGAACACTTGGGGGTCGGCTACACCTTC

d_call: TRBD2
j_call: TRBJ2-3
v_call: TRBV7-8
clone_size: NA
cdr3_aa: CASRKGLVTDTQYF
cdr3_nt: TGTGCCAGCAGGAAGGGACTAGTTACAGATACGCAGTATTTT

d_call: TRBD2
j_call: TRBJ2-7
v_call: TRBV13
clone_size: once
cdr3_aa: CASSPQAGARGEQYF
cdr3_nt: TGTGCCAGCAGCCCCCAAGCGGGAGCCCGGGGCGAGCAGTACTTC

d_call: TRBD2
j_call: TRBJ2-5
v_call: TRBV24-1
clone_size: few
cdr3_aa: CATSDFLAGNQETQYF
cdr3_nt: TGTGCCACCAGTGATTTCCTAGCGGGGAACCAAGAGACCCAGTACTTC

d_call: TRBD1
j_call: TRBJ1-1
v_call: TRBV7-8
clone_size: NA
cdr3_aa: CASSLRGAKAFF
cdr3_nt: TGTGCCAGCAGCCTCAGGGGGGCGAAAGCTTTCTTT

d_call: NA
j_call: TRBJ1-2
v_call: TRBV19
clone_size: NA
cdr3_aa: CASRGPGAPYGYTF
cdr3_nt: TGTGCCAGTCGGGGGCCAGGGGCTCCATATGGCTACACCTTC

d_call: TRBD1
j_call: TRBJ1-4
v_call: TRBV5-6
clone_size: NA
cdr3_aa: CASSLGTASNEKLFF
cdr3_nt: TGTGCCAGCAGCCTGGGGACAGCTTCTAATGAAAAACTGTTTTTT

d_call: TRBD1
j_call: TRBJ2-5
v_call: TRBV10-3
clone_size: NA
cdr3_aa: CAISEPGQGLETQYF
cdr3_nt: TGTGCCATCAGTGAACCGGGACAGGGCCTTGAGACCCAGTACTTC

d_call: NA
j_call: TRBJ1-1
v_call: TRBV15
clone_size: NA
cdr3_aa: CATSRGGQPNTEAFF
cdr3_nt: TGTGCCACCAGCAGAGGGGGGCAGCCAAACACTGAAGCTTTCTTT

d_call: NA
j_call: TRBJ1-1
v_call: TRBV30
clone_size: NA
cdr3_aa: CAWSDGGVAEAFF
cdr3_nt: TGTGCCTGGAGTGATGGAGGTGTAGCTGAAGCTTTCTTT

d_call: NA
j_call: TRBJ2-4
v_call: TRBV5-1
clone_size: NA
cdr3_aa: CASSLGGLAKNIQYF
cdr3_nt: TGCGCCAGCAGCTTGGGGGGCTTAGCCAAAAACATTCAGTACTTC

d_call: NA
j_call: TRBJ2-3
v_call: TRBV27
clone_size: NA
cdr3_aa: CASSPSGGYTQYF
cdr3_nt: TGTGCCAGCAGTCCCTCTGGGGGGTATACGCAGTATTTT

d_call: NA
j_call: TRBJ2-3
v_call: TRBV12-3/TRBV12-4
clone_size: NA
cdr3_aa: CASSEGPTDTQYF
cdr3_nt: TGTGCCAGCAGTGAGGGCCCCACAGATACGCAGTATTTT

d_call: TRBD1
j_call: TRBJ1-2
v_call: TRBV3-1/TRBV3-2
clone_size: NA
cdr3_aa: CASSLTGVLNYGYTF
cdr3_nt: TGTGCCAGCAGCCTTACAGGGGTGTTAAACTATGGCTACACCTTC

d_call: NA
j_call: TRBJ1-2
v_call: TRBV5-4
clone_size: NA
cdr3_aa: CASSLAGSYGYTF
cdr3_nt: TGTGCCAGCAGCTTGGCGGGCAGCTATGGCTACACCTTC

d_call: NA
j_call: TRBJ1-5
v_call: TRBV15
clone_size: few
cdr3_aa: CATSSSRGGQPQHF
cdr3_nt: TGTGCCACCAGCAGTAGTAGGGGGGGTCAGCCCCAGCATTTT

d_call: TRBD2
j_call: TRBJ2-1
v_call: TRBV7-2
clone_size: NA
cdr3_aa: CASSSGLAGGFLVYNEQFF
cdr3_nt: TGTGCCAGCAGCTCGGGACTAGCGGGAGGGTTTCTAGTGTACAATGAGCAGTTCTTC